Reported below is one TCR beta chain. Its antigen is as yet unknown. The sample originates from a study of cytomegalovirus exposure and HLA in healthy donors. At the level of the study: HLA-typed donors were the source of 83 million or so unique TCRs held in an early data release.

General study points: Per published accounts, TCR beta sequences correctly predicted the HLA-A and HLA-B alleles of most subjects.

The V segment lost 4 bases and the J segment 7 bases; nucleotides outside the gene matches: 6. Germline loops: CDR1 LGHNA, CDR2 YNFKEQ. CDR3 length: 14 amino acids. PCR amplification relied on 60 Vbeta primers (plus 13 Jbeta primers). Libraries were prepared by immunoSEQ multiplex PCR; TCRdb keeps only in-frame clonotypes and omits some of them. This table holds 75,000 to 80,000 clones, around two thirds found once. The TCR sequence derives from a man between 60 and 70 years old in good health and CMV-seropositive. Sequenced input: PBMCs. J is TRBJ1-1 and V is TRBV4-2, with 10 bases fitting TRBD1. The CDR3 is CASSPRDRGDEAFF. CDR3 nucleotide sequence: TGTGCCAGCAGCCCCCGGGACAGGGGAGATGAAGCTTTCTTT.